The 27 T cell receptor beta chains presented below share a single source sample, sequenced in a study of T-cell memory formation after mild COVID-19. TCRdb fed the 5' RACE reads into MiXCR, producing one record per CDR3 protein. The sample has 430,000 or so distinct CDR3 sequences; approximately 25% are singletons. Material for sequencing was PBMCs or a T cell subset sorted from them (not recorded which). The receptors derive from an adult woman who had mild COVID-19 (a few samples of this study predate the infection). Cell type and time point are not known.

V usage is TRBV29-1 and J usage is TRBJ2-3; D unclear. Trimming took off 4 bases at V and 1 base at J, with 15 bases between the two ends. The CDR3 is 15 amino acids. Germline V gives CDR1 SQVTM, CDR2 ANQGSEA. CDR3 in DNA: TGCAGCGTTGGGTTTATAAAGGCGGGCACAGATACGCAGTATTTT. Translated, it gives CSVGFIKAGTDTQYF.

The V and J genes are TRBV24-1 and TRBJ2-1, with TRBD1 identical over 7 bases. The germline gives CDR1 KGHDR, CDR2 SFDVKD. The junction had 8 bases not matched to a gene; V was cut back by 4 bases and J by 9 bases. This CDR3 region has 14 residues. The CDR3 region has the DNA TGTGCCACCAGTGACACAGGGGTTGGTGGTGAGCAGTTCTTC. Residues: CATSDTGVGGEQFF.

This clonotype has just a few counts. The chain carries TRBV6-2 or TRBV6-3 and TRBJ1-5; tentatively, D is TRBD1 (5 bases). This CDR3 has 18 amino acids. The germline V and J ends were trimmed by 3 bases and 0 bases, with 18 bases remaining between them. Germline lookup yields CDR1 MNHEY and CDR2 SVGEGT. This CDR3 reads CASSYGDGRLFSNQPQHF. The CDR3 coding sequence is TGTGCCAGCAGTTATGGGGACGGAAGGTTGTTTAGCAATCAGCCCCAGCATTTT.

This chain connects TRBV7-9 to TRBJ2-7, with TRBD1 matching over 8 bases. CDR1 is SEHNR, CDR2 FQNEAQ, per germline (reference sequence). Trimming cost V 3 bases and J 6 bases; bases outside gene matches: 4. This CDR3 spans 13 amino acids. The DNA of the CDR3 is TGTGCCAGCAGCTTGACAGGGGTGGTCGAGCAGTACTTC. Protein: CASSLTGVVEQYF.

The chain combines TRBV2 with TRBJ2-7, with D possibly being TRBD1 or TRBD2 (5 bases each). Trimming cost V 6 bases and J 6 bases, with 18 bases left between them. The germline gives CDR1 SNHLY, CDR2 FYNNEI. The CDR3 has 14 amino acids. CDR3 in DNA: TGTGCCAGCAGAGCCCCCGGGACCCCGAGCGAGCAGTACTTC. It yields the protein CASRAPGTPSEQYF.

This clonotype turned up a few times. The CDR3 protein is CASSRPGAPETQYF. The CDR3 DNA reads TGTGCCAGCAGTCGCCCCGGGGCCCCAGAGACCCAGTACTTC. The chain recombines TRBV28 with TRBJ2-5; either TRBD1 or TRBD2 may fit D (5 bases each). V was trimmed by 5 bases and J by 4 bases, leaving 14 bases between them. The CDR3 loop spans 14 amino acids. Germline CDR1 reads MDHEN; CDR2 reads SYDVKM. Supplemented by reference TRBV28 and TRBJ2-5, the full variable domain reads DVKVTQSSRYLVKRTGEKVFLECVQDMDHENMFWYRQDPGLGLRLIYFSYDVKMKEKGDIPEGYSVSREKKERFSLILESASTNQTSMYLCASSRPGAPETQYFGPGTRLLVL.

The V gene is TRBV5-1, the J gene TRBJ2-5, with a possible D match to TRBD2 (6 bases). Germline V gene lookup returns CDR1 SGHRS and CDR2 YFSETQ. This CDR3 region has 15 residues. V was shortened by 2 bases and J by 2 bases, with 13 bases between the two germline ends. Here the CDR3 DNA reads TGCGCCAGCAGCTTTGACCCCCGGGGGCAAGAGACCCAGTACTTC. Translating it yields CASSFDPRGQETQYF.

This clonotype was seen a few times. The rearrangement joins TRBV7-9 to TRBJ1-1, with D tentatively TRBD1 (5 bases). This CDR3 contains 16 residues. CDR1 is SEHNR, CDR2 FQNEAQ, per germline (reference sequence). V was trimmed by 1 base and J by 3 bases, leaving 15 bases between them. Written as DNA, the CDR3 is TGTGCCAGCAGCTTAGATATTGGCAGGGCAGACACTGAAGCTTTCTTT. It specifies CASSLDIGRADTEAFF.

The V call is TRBV20-1, the J call TRBJ1-1; maybe TRBD1 (5 bases). The CDR3 loop spans 13 amino acids. Germline values: CDR1 DFQATT, CDR2 SNEGSKA (reference sequence). Between the trimmed V and J ends, which lost 3 bases and 4 bases, there was a span of 12 bases. This CDR3 reads CSARPRGGTEAFF. CDR3 in DNA: TGCAGTGCTAGGCCCCGGGGGGGCACTGAAGCTTTCTTT.

In its sample, this clonotype was seen a few times. The chain has TRBV7-9 and TRBJ2-5, with D perhaps TRBD2 (6 bases). Germline V gene sequence: CDR1 SEHNR, CDR2 FQNEAQ (reference sequence). Between the trimmed V and J ends, which lost 3 bases and 10 bases, there was a span of 15 bases. This CDR3 contains 13 residues. In DNA form, the CDR3 reads TGTGCCAGCAGCTTCGGAGGGGAAAGCCACCAGTACTTC. This encodes CASSFGGESHQYF.

In this sample, this clonotype turned up a few times. This sequence joins TRBV6-6 and TRBJ1-1; D is undetermined. In germline, CDR1 is MNHNY, CDR2 SVGAGI (reference sequence). Trimming stripped 3 bases from V and 3 bases from J, with 2 bases between. This CDR3 contains 11 residues. The DNA for the CDR3 is TGTGCCAGCAGTTATGACACTGAAGCTTTCTTT. Translating gives CASSYDTEAFF.

The J gene is TRBJ2-7, the V gene TRBV18, with D possibly called TRBD1 or TRBD2 (5 bases each). Germline V gives CDR1 KGHSH, CDR2 LQKENI. The V gene lost 3 bases and the J gene lost 1 base, with 16 bases spanning the gap. This CDR3 has 16 residues. The CDR3 DNA is TGTGCCAGCTCACCGAATGGGGGAGCGGATTCCTACGAGCAGTACTTC. Amino acid sequence: CASSPNGGADSYEQYF.

The chain employs TRBV20-1 and TRBJ2-7; D is ambiguous. Looked up from germline, CDR1 is DFQATT and CDR2 is SNEGSKA (reference sequence). This CDR3 region has 13 residues. Trimming took off 2 bases at V and 2 bases at J, with 10 bases between the two ends. CDR3 nucleotide sequence: TGCAGTGCTAGAAGGTCCGCAGCCTACGAGCAGTACTTC. Encoded protein: CSARRSAAYEQYF.

The chain combines TRBV6-2 or TRBV6-3 with TRBJ2-5; TRBD2 is a possible D gene (6 bases). This CDR3 contains 13 residues. CDR1 and CDR2 from the germline V gene are MNHEY and SVGEGT. Trimming stripped 7 bases from V and 3 bases from J, with 12 bases between. CDR3 loop: CASTRWGEETQYF. The CDR3 bases are TGTGCCAGCACTAGGTGGGGGGAAGAGACCCAGTACTTC.

The gene calls are TRBV6-7 and TRBJ2-7, with D maybe TRBD1 (6 bases). TRBV6-7 is annotated as an ORF whose role is uncertain. The CDR3 has 15 amino acids. The germline V and J ends were trimmed by 4 bases and 0 bases, with 13 bases remaining between them. In DNA, the CDR3 is TGTGCCAGCAGTTCGTGTCAGGGGAGCTCCTACGAGCAGTACTTC. Amino acid sequence: CASSSCQGSSYEQYF.

This clonotype was observed a handful of times. The CDR3 coding sequence is TGTGCCAGCACCTTCCGGACTAGCTACGAGCAGTACTTC. It codes for CASTFRTSYEQYF. This chain joins TRBV7-9 and TRBJ2-7, with 7 nucleotides matching TRBD2. J gave up 3 bases and V 7 bases, and 6 bases lay outside the gene matches. This CDR3 has 13 residues. Per germline, CDR1 SEHNR and CDR2 FQNEAQ (reference sequence).

The rearrangement links TRBV13 to TRBJ1-2; perhaps TRBD1 as D (6 bases). Germline V CDR1 and CDR2: PRHDT, FYEKMQ (reference sequence). The CDR3 runs 12 residues. V lost 7 bases, J lost 2 bases, and 8 bases lay in between. The CDR3: CASTQGNYGYTF. The DNA for the CDR3 is TGTGCCAGCACTCAGGGGAACTATGGCTACACCTTC.

The chain employs TRBV7-6 and TRBJ2-5, with D hard to call. The CDR3 runs to 14 residues. Trimming shortened V by 5 bases and J by 2 bases, and 12 bases separated the two germline ends. Germline CDR1 and CDR2: SGHVS and FNYEAQ. The CDR3 DNA reads as TGTGCCAGCAGCGATCCTGTGGGGCAAGAGACCCAGTACTTC. Its translation: CASSDPVGQETQYF.

The chain couples TRBV4-1 to TRBJ2-3; D possibly corresponds to TRBD2 (5 bases). Deletions cut 0 bases from V and 0 bases from J, with 10 bases between. Germline V gives CDR1 MGHRA, CDR2 YSYEKL. The CDR3 is 16 amino acids. The CDR3, as DNA: TGCGCCAGCAGCCAAGATCCCGGACTTAGCACAGATACGCAGTATTTT. This sequence encodes CASSQDPGLSTDTQYF.

The chain is built from TRBV5-1 and TRBJ1-1; D is perhaps TRBD1 (6 bases). The V and J ends lost 3 bases and 0 bases respectively, with 21 bases between them. Germline assignment: CDR1 SGHRS and CDR2 YFSETQ. The CDR3 has 18 residues. The CDR3 sequence: CASSWKTGGHILNTEAFF. DNA of the CDR3: TGCGCCAGCAGCTGGAAGACAGGTGGCCATATTCTGAACACTGAAGCTTTCTTT.

The J gene is TRBJ2-1, the V gene TRBV15; tentative D call: TRBD2 (6 bases). CDR1 and CDR2 from the germline V gene are LNHNV and YYDKDF (reference sequence). The CDR3 has 15 residues. The V and J ends lost 0 bases and 6 bases respectively, with 12 bases between them. The DNA of the CDR3 is TGTGCCACCAGCAGAGATCCCGGGGGAACCAATGAGCAGTTCTTC. Translated: CATSRDPGGTNEQFF.

This clonotype was counted ten times or more. The chain joins TRBV20-1 to TRBJ2-7, with TRBD2 identical over 8 bases. There are 14 residues in the CDR3. The trim removed 0 bases at V and 5 bases at J, leaving 6 bases unmatched. The germline V gene has CDR1 DFQATT and CDR2 SNEGSKA (reference sequence). The CDR3, as DNA: TGCAGTGCTAGAGATGGTCGGGAGGGCAACGAGCAGTACTTC. Translation: CSARDGREGNEQYF.

This clonotype was recorded a few times. The genes are TRBV24-1 and TRBJ2-1, with D possibly being TRBD1 (7 bases). Per the germline V gene, CDR1 is KGHDR and CDR2 is SFDVKD. Trimming shortened V by 1 base and J by 6 bases, and 15 bases separated the two germline ends. CDR3 size: 16 residues. The chain's CDR3 is CATSDFQGGLGNEQFF. CDR3 in DNA: TGTGCCACCAGTGATTTTCAGGGGGGATTAGGCAATGAGCAGTTCTTC.

The chain links TRBV10-3 to TRBJ1-1; 8 positions match TRBD1. After removal of 10 bases from V and 3 bases from J, the junction contained 7 bases not matched to a gene. The CDR3 loop spans 13 amino acids. Germline V CDR1 and CDR2: ENHRY, SYGVKD. The CDR3 DNA reads TGTGCCACTCGACAGGGGATGGACACTGAAGCTTTCTTT. This codes for CATRQGMDTEAFF.

The chain employs TRBV11-1 and TRBJ2-2; TRBD1 matches 7 bases. Trimming cost V 6 bases and J 4 bases; bases outside gene matches: 8. Per germline, CDR1 SGHAT and CDR2 FQDESV (reference sequence). CDR3 size: 15 residues. The CDR3 loop reads CASRPTGAGTGELFF. CDR3 coding DNA: TGTGCCAGCAGACCAACAGGGGCGGGCACCGGGGAGCTGTTTTTT.

The CDR3 loop is CSARSGEWGTDTQYF. CDR3 DNA: TGCAGTGCTAGGTCGGGGGAGTGGGGCACAGATACGCAGTATTTT. The chain joins TRBV20-1 to TRBJ2-3, with D possibly matching TRBD2 (6 bases). Germline values: CDR1 DFQATT, CDR2 SNEGSKA (reference sequence). V was shortened by 3 bases and J by 1 base, with 14 bases between the two germline ends. The CDR3 contains 15 residues.

This chain links TRBV10-3 with TRBJ2-7; 12 bases line up with TRBD2. CDR3 size: 17 residues. CDR1 and CDR2 (germline): ENHRY, SYGVKD. The V segment lost 4 bases and the J segment 5 bases; nucleotides outside the gene matches: 12. The CDR3 region is CAISGTSGTYPGDEQYF. The CDR3, as DNA: TGTGCCATCAGTGGGACTAGCGGGACGTACCCGGGCGACGAGCAGTACTTC.